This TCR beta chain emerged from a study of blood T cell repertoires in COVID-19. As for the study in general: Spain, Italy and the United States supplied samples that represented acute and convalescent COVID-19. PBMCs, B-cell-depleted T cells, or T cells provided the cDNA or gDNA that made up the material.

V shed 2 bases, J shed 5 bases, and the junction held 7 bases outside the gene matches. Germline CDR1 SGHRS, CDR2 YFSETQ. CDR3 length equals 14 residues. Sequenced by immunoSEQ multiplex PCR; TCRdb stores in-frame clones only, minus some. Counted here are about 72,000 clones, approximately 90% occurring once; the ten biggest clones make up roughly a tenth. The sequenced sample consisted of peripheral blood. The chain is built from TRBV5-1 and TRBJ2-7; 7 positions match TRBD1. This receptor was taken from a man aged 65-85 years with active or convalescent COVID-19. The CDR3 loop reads CASSLLRQGDEQYF. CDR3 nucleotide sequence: TGCGCCAGCAGCTTACTAAGACAGGGCGACGAGCAGTACTTC.